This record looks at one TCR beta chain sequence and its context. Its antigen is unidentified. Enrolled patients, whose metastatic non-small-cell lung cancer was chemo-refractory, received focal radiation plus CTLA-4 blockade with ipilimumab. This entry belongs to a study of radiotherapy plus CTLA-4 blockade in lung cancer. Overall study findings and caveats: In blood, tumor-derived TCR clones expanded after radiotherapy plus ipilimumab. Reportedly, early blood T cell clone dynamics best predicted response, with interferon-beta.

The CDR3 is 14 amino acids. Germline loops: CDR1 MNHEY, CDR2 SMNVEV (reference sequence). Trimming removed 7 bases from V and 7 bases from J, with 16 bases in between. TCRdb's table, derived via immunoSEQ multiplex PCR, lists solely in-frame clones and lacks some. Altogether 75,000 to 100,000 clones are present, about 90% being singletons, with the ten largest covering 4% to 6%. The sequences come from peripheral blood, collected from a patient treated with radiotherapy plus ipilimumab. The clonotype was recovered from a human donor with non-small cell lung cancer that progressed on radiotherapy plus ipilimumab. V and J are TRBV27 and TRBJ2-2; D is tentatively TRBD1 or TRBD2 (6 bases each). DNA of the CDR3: TGTGCCAGCACTAGGTTAGCGGACAGCGGGGAGCTGTTTTTT. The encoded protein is CASTRLADSGELFF.